The next 20 T cell receptor beta chains were all read from a single sample in a study of blood T cells in healthy people across ages. Using a J-beta primer mix together with a sample-barcoded 5' primer, a second PCR was run for about 7 to 12 cycles. TCRdb reprocessed the 5' RACE reads via MiXCR and lists one record per CDR3 protein. The repertoire has approximately 800,000 distinct CDR3 sequences, about 42% of them found once; the top ten carry 15% to 20%. Input material: blood. These receptors came from a man older than 75 in good health.

This clonotype occurred a few times. The V gene is TRBV10-3, the J gene TRBJ1-1; D ambiguous. The germline V gene encodes CDR1 ENHRY and CDR2 SYGVKD. There are 13 residues in the CDR3. Trimming removed 0 bases from V and 2 bases from J, with 4 bases in between. CDR3 amino acids: CAISESGNTEAFF. In DNA, the CDR3 is TGTGCCATCAGTGAGTCGGGTAACACTGAAGCTTTCTTT.

This chain uses TRBV11-1 with TRBJ2-2; either TRBD1 or TRBD2 may supply D (6 bases each). Between the trimmed V and J ends, which lost 2 bases and 3 bases, there was a span of 10 bases. This CDR3 is built from 15 residues. In germline, CDR1 is SGHAT, CDR2 FQDESV (reference sequence). CDR3 sequence reads: CASSLNREDTGELFF. The CDR3 DNA is TGTGCCAGCAGCTTAAACAGGGAGGACACCGGGGAGCTGTTTTTT.

The chain is built from TRBV20-1 and TRBJ2-7; 9 nucleotides line up with TRBD2. V shed 0 bases, J shed 7 bases, and the junction held 7 bases outside the gene matches. The CDR3 contains 14 residues. Germline V gene sequence: CDR1 DFQATT, CDR2 SNEGSKA (reference sequence). CDR3 loop: CSARDGGRVNEQYF. The CDR3 region has the DNA TGCAGTGCTAGAGATGGCGGGAGGGTAAATGAGCAGTACTTC.

This clonotype was counted only a few times. The chain links TRBV20-1 to TRBJ2-5, with TRBD2 matching over 11 bases. The CDR3 extends over 14 amino acids. The germline V gene has CDR1 DFQATT and CDR2 SNEGSKA (reference sequence). V dropped 5 bases and J dropped 6; count of bases not matched to a gene: 8. Here the CDR3 DNA reads TGCAGTGCTGGTACTAGCGGGAGCCTAAAGACCCAGTACTTC. Translating it yields CSAGTSGSLKTQYF.

The rearrangement links TRBV6-4 to TRBJ2-7; D is undetermined. Trimming took off 3 bases at V and 7 bases at J, with 22 bases between the two ends. CDR1 is MRHNA and CDR2 is SNTAGT in the germline V gene. This CDR3 region has 16 residues. The CDR3 coding sequence is TGTGCCAGCAGTGAACAGTCTCGAGCGCACTACAATGAGCAGTACTTC. It is translated as CASSEQSRAHYNEQYF.

The V and J genes are TRBV5-6 and TRBJ1-5, with D perhaps TRBD1 (5 bases). CDR1 SGHDT and CDR2 YYEEEE come from the germline V gene. V lost 2 bases to trimming and J lost 3 bases, with 12 bases between them. CDR3 length: 15 amino acids. The CDR3 DNA sequence: TGTGCCAGCAGCTTTCCGGGGACGAACAATCAGCCCCAGCATTTT. It codes for CASSFPGTNNQPQHF.

The rearrangement links TRBV29-1 to TRBJ2-7; TRBD1 matches at 8 bases. This CDR3 contains 14 residues. After removal of 6 bases from V and 3 bases from J, the junction contained 10 bases not matched to a gene. CDR1 and CDR2 (germline): SQVTM, ANQGSEA. The CDR3 DNA reads as TGCAGCGTCGCGGGGACAGGCAGTATCTACGAGCAGTACTTC. This encodes CSVAGTGSIYEQYF.

This clonotype was found once. The chain couples TRBV20-1 to TRBJ2-3; no clear D gene. This CDR3 comprises 13 residues. Trimming took off 2 bases at V and 6 bases at J, with 12 bases between the two ends. CDR1 is DFQATT and CDR2 is SNEGSKA in the germline V gene (reference sequence). The CDR3 protein is CSARNPSPDTQYF. CDR3 nucleotide sequence: TGCAGTGCTAGAAATCCGAGTCCCGATACGCAGTATTTT.

The rearrangement joins TRBV7-9 to TRBJ1-4; a weak D match, TRBD1 (6 bases). Germline V lookup: CDR1 SEHNR, CDR2 FQNEAQ (reference sequence). The CDR3 has 12 residues. Trimming took 5 bases from V and 7 from J, leaving 8 bases between them. CDR3 sequence: CASSVRGEKLFF. The CDR3 nucleotides read TGTGCCAGCAGCGTCAGGGGTGAAAAACTGTTTTTT. Variable domain in full (rest from reference TRBV7-9 and TRBJ1-4): DTGVSQNPRHKITKRGQNVTFRCDPISEHNRLYWYRQTLGQGPEFLTYFQNEAQLEKSRLLSDRFSAERPKGSFSTLEIQRTEQGDSAMYLCASSVRGEKLFFGSGTQLSVL.

This sequence joins TRBV6-5 and TRBJ2-1, with D possibly being TRBD1 or TRBD2 (5 bases each). Germline V gene data show CDR1 as MNHEY and CDR2 as SVGAGI. CDR3 length: 18 amino acids. V shed 4 bases and J shed 2 bases, with 21 bases lying between them. Written as DNA, the CDR3 is TGTGCCAGCAGTTCCCCCAACTCCTACCAGGGACCCTACAATGAGCAGTTCTTC. Translated, it gives CASSSPNSYQGPYNEQFF.

This chain uses TRBV7-9 with TRBJ2-1, with a weak D call TRBD1 (6 bases). With the DNA end fitting TRBJ2-7 better, the J assignment may be wrong. Germline V gives CDR1 SEHNR, CDR2 FQNEAQ (reference sequence). CDR3 length equals 13 residues. CDR3 nucleotides: TGTGCCAGCAGCTTAGCACAGGGCAATGAGCAGTACTTC. Translated, it gives CASSLAQGNEQYF.

There are many counts of this clonotype. The chain uses TRBV7-9 and TRBJ2-1; D unresolved. The CDR3 runs to 15 residues. V shed 5 bases and J shed 2 bases, with 13 bases lying between them. Germline loops: CDR1 SEHNR, CDR2 FQNEAQ (reference sequence). CDR3 loop: CASSPRGLAYNEQFF. CDR3 sequence (DNA): TGTGCCAGCAGCCCCCGCGGCCTTGCCTACAATGAGCAGTTCTTC.

The chain joins TRBV15 to TRBJ2-7, with D possibly matching TRBD1 (6 bases). V was cut by 1 base and J by 6 bases, with 13 bases left in between. This CDR3 region has 14 residues. CDR1 is LNHNV, CDR2 YYDKDF, per germline (reference sequence). The CDR3 sequence is CATSRGDRYGEQYF. The CDR3, as DNA: TGTGCCACCAGCAGAGGAGACAGGTACGGCGAGCAGTACTTC.

The chain has TRBV13 and TRBJ2-5; 10 positions match TRBD2. The J call may be faulty, since TRBJ2-7 better matches the DNA end. CDR1 and CDR2 (germline): PRHDT, FYEKMQ (reference sequence). CDR3 length: 15 residues. CDR3 in DNA: TGTGCCAGCAGCTCACGGAGCGGGAGGGGACTCGAGCAGTACTTC. This encodes CASSSRSGRGLEQYF.

The rearrangement links TRBV27 to TRBJ2-1, with 15 nucleotides matching TRBD2. This CDR3 has 18 residues. V shed 3 bases, J shed 9 bases, and the junction held 12 bases outside the gene matches. Germline values: CDR1 MNHEY, CDR2 SMNVEV (reference sequence). CDR3 DNA: TGTGCCAGCAGTTTCCGACCGCCAGGACTAGCGGGAGGGGCTGAGCAGTTCTTC. As protein: CASSFRPPGLAGGAEQFF.

This clonotype was observed once. The V gene is TRBV12-3 or TRBV12-4, the J gene TRBJ2-3; tentative D call: TRBD2 (6 bases). Trimming pared 2 bases from V and 2 bases from J, leaving 11 bases between. The CDR3 contains 15 residues. The DNA for the CDR3 is TGTGCCAGCAGTTTATCGGGAGTCCCCACAGATACGCAGTATTTT. Translated: CASSLSGVPTDTQYF.

This clonotype was seen at least ten times. A much larger clone lies one base from this, so it may be a read error. This chain uses TRBV7-2 with TRBJ2-1; TRBD1 or TRBD2 may be the D gene (5 bases each). From germline, CDR1 is SGHTA and CDR2 FQGNSA. The V end lost 5 bases, the J end lost 2 bases, and 13 bases lay between the germline ends. This CDR3 comprises 15 residues. CDR3 amino acids: CASSQGRAAYNEQFF. CDR3 DNA sequence: TGTGCCAGCAGCCAGGGACGAGCGGCCTACAATGAGCAGTTCTTC.

In its sample, this clonotype was seen once. The CDR3 spells CASSERTSGRDEQYF. Written as DNA, the CDR3 is TGTGCCAGCAGCGAGAGGACTAGCGGGAGAGACGAGCAGTACTTC. The rearrangement uses TRBV9 and TRBJ2-7; 13 bases map to TRBD2. Germline CDR1 is SGDLS and CDR2 is YYNGEE. This CDR3 has 15 residues. J gave up 5 bases and V 3 bases, and 5 bases lay outside the gene matches.

The chain is built from TRBV7-9 and TRBJ1-4, with TRBD1 matching over 10 bases. Germline CDR1 and CDR2: SEHNR and FQNEAQ (reference sequence). The CDR3 spans 15 residues. Trimming took 6 bases from V and 7 from J; bases not matched to a gene: 8. CDR3: CASRPDRGPVEKLFF. CDR3 in DNA: TGTGCCAGCAGGCCCGACAGGGGGCCGGTTGAAAAACTGTTTTTT.

The sample holds many counts of this clonotype. The chain couples TRBV29-1 to TRBJ2-5; D is possibly TRBD1 or TRBD2 (6 bases each). With 1 base removed from V and 4 bases from J, the gap between germline ends came to 16 bases. The CDR3 spans 15 residues. Germline values: CDR1 SQVTM, CDR2 ANQGSEA. The CDR3, as DNA: TGCAGCGTTGAAGGAGGGGGGCGCGGAGGAGAGACCCAGTACTTC. As protein: CSVEGGGRGGETQYF.